The T cell receptor (beta chain) described here comes from a study of graft-versus-host responses after intestinal transplantation. For the study at large: Induction with anti-thymocyte globulin, then tacrolimus and steroids for roughly three years, was given to all recipients.

V lost 1 base to trimming and J lost 5 bases; unmatched junction nucleotides: 12. CDR3 length: 17 amino acids. From germline, CDR1 is MDHEN and CDR2 SYDVKM. With respect to this clone: What it binds is unknown.

Produced via immunoSEQ multiplex PCR; TCRdb's table is partial and in-frame only. The table has some 130,000 clones, around 96% seen once. The starting material was unstimulated CD8+ T cells sorted from spleen or lymph node cells, obtained before intestinal transplant. The rearrangement joins TRBV28 to TRBJ2-5; 8 bases line up with TRBD2. This receptor was obtained from a human donor who received an intestinal transplant. The CDR3 nucleotides read TGTGCCAGCAGTTTATCACCGGGAGGGCGATGGGATGAGACCCAGTACTTC. It codes for CASSLSPGGRWDETQYF.